This TCR beta chain appears in the sequencing data of a study of shared clonotypes between healthy human individuals. This clone appeared a single time. Assay: immunoSEQ multiplex PCR; the TCRdb copy retains only in-frame clones and omits some. Found here are about 2.1 million clones, approximately 92% of them singletons; the top ten hold roughly 1.7%. J gave up 3 bases and V 5 bases, and 9 bases lay outside the gene matches. CDR1 is SNHLY, CDR2 FYNNEI, per germline. The CDR3 runs 16 residues. Positively selected for CCR7, the CD45RO-negative cells used as naive CD8 cells excluded terminally differentiated effector memory CD45RA+ cells.

The genes are TRBV2 and TRBJ2-1; 8 bases are shared with TRBD2. The sequenced sample consisted of naive CD8+ T cells from PBMCs. This receptor was taken from a man younger than 35 in good health. Some clones in this sample may be carry-over from other donors' samples. CDR3 region: CASSSTAGVLYNEQFF. For the CDR3, the DNA is TGTGCCAGCAGTTCTACAGCGGGAGTCCTCTACAATGAGCAGTTCTTC. Using reference TRBV2 and TRBJ2-1 for the parts outside the CDR3, the full variable domain is EPEVTQTPSHQVTQMGQEVILRCVPISNHLYFYWYRQILGQKVEFLVSFYNNEISEKSEIFDDQFSVERPDGSNFTLKIRSTKLEDSAMYFCASSSTAGVLYNEQFFGPGTRLTVL.